This T cell receptor beta chain is from a study of CD4+ T cells in melanoma. The data were produced by immunoSEQ multiplex PCR, yet TCRdb's version contains in-frame clones alone and is incomplete. The table includes some 110,000 clones, 92% detected once. The CDR3 runs 14 residues. The germline V gene has CDR1 MNHEY and CDR2 SVGAGI. The ends were cut back, 0 bases at V and 6 bases at J, with 8 bases in the middle. The sequencing sample was made of peripheral blood. This clonotype was obtained from a human donor with melanoma. V is TRBV6-5 and J is TRBJ2-2; D gene ambiguous. CDR3 region: CASSYSRRAGELFF. In nucleotides, the CDR3 is TGTGCCAGCAGTTACTCGAGGAGAGCCGGGGAGCTGTTTTTT.